Listed here are 25 T cell receptor beta chains from one sample, sequenced in a study of CD8+ T cells in alopecia areata. Isolated RNA was reverse transcribed into cDNA used as the sequencing template. Using immunoSEQ multiplex PCR, the repertoire was profiled, and TCRdb retains in-frame clones only, with some absent. The sample has around 300,000 clones; 60% are singletons. Treatment in this sample: oral pan-JAK inhibitor, 5-10 mg twice daily. The sequencing used CD4+ T cells sorted from blood, collected around week 54, from a patient treated with tofacitinib. The source of these receptors is a human donor with alopecia areata.

The chain combines TRBV5-1 with TRBJ2-3, with 10 bases identical to TRBD2. Germline V gene sequence: CDR1 SGHRS, CDR2 YFSETQ. V was clipped by 3 bases and J by 3 bases; unmatched bases: 4. This CDR3 is built from 15 residues. The CDR3 loop is CASSSTSGATDTQYF. In DNA, the CDR3 is TGCGCCAGCAGCTCTACTAGCGGGGCGACAGATACGCAGTATTTT.

The J gene is TRBJ2-2, the V gene TRBV9; 12 bases align to TRBD2. Germline lookup yields CDR1 SGDLS and CDR2 YYNGEE. The CDR3 spans 17 residues. With V trimmed by 3 bases and J by 5 bases, 8 bases remained unmatched. The CDR3 DNA is TGTGCCAGCAGCGCAGAAAAGACTAGCGGGGGAACCGGGGAGCTGTTTTTT. This translates into CASSAEKTSGGTGELFF.

This clone was counted only a few times. The rearrangement uses TRBV7-2 and TRBJ2-3; 8 bases are a match to TRBD2. Germline lookup yields CDR1 SGHTA and CDR2 FQGNSA. The trim removed 6 bases at V and 8 bases at J, leaving 13 bases unmatched. The CDR3 has 15 amino acids. The CDR3 spells CASRSIRGGPGTQYF. Here the CDR3 DNA reads TGTGCCAGCAGGTCTATACGGGGGGGCCCGGGTACGCAGTATTTT.

The CDR3 DNA reads TGTGCCAGCAGCTTGGGACCTTATAATTCACCCCTCCACTTT. As protein: CASSLGPYNSPLHF. The V call is TRBV7-3, the J call TRBJ1-6; D might be TRBD1 (5 bases). The germline CDR1 and CDR2 sequences are SGHTA and FQGTGA. The CDR3 totals 14 residues. V shed 3 bases and J shed 4 bases, with 7 bases lying between them.

The chain carries TRBV2 and TRBJ2-5; 9 positions agree with TRBD1. Trimming took 6 bases from V and 4 from J; bases not matched to a gene: 6. Germline CDR1 SNHLY, CDR2 FYNNEI. The CDR3 is made up of 14 amino acids. The CDR3 DNA is TGTGCCAGCAGACGACAGGGGGTTATAGAGACCCAGTACTTC. Its protein product is CASRRQGVIETQYF.

This clone was found a few times. The rearrangement joins TRBV7-9 to TRBJ2-3; D call uncertain. Germline-derived CDR1 and CDR2 are SEHNR and FQNEAQ (reference sequence). V was pared by 7 bases and J by 1 base, with 12 bases between. This CDR3 has 14 amino acids. The CDR3 sequence is CASNPSGRTDTQYF. The CDR3 nucleotides read TGTGCCAGCAACCCCTCCGGGCGCACAGATACGCAGTATTTT.

This clone was picked up a small number of times. The chain joins TRBV13 to TRBJ1-2; D not certain. This CDR3 spans 13 amino acids. The germline CDR1 and CDR2 sequences are PRHDT and FYEKMQ (reference sequence). V was shortened by 5 bases and J by 2 bases, with 9 bases between the two germline ends. For the CDR3, the DNA is TGTGCCAGCAGCCTACGCCAGAACTATGGCTACACCTTC. Translated, it gives CASSLRQNYGYTF.

This rearrangement joins TRBV30 to TRBJ2-3; 8 bases match TRBD2. Trimming took 4 bases from V and 3 from J; bases not matched to a gene: 12. CDR1 is GTSNPN, CDR2 SVGIG, per germline (reference sequence). CDR3 size: 16 residues. DNA of the CDR3: TGTGCCTGGAATTCGGGCGCGGGGGGCGCAACAGATACGCAGTATTTT. This sequence encodes CAWNSGAGGATDTQYF. Drawing the rest from reference TRBV30 and TRBJ2-3, the complete variable domain is SQTIHQWPATLVQPVGSPLSLECTVEGTSNPNLYWYRQAAGRGLQLLFYSVGIGQISSEVPQNLSASRPQDRQFILSSKKLLLSDSGFYLCAWNSGAGGATDTQYFGPGTRLTVL.

The CDR3 reads CATSQKGRDTQYF. CDR3 coding DNA: TGTGCCACCAGCCAAAAGGGCAGAGATACGCAGTATTTT. This chain connects TRBV15 to TRBJ2-3; D gene ambiguous. The CDR3 has 13 residues. V lost 5 bases and J lost 5, with 11 bases in between. Germline CDR1 and CDR2: LNHNV and YYDKDF (reference sequence).

The chain recombines TRBV5-6 with TRBJ2-7, with D perhaps TRBD1 (6 bases). V was pared by 6 bases and J by 3 bases, with 13 bases between. CDR1 is SGHDT and CDR2 is YYEEEE in the germline V gene. The CDR3 loop spans 13 amino acids. CDR3 nucleotide sequence: TGTGCCAGCACTGGACAGTCCAGCTACGAGCAGTACTTC. Amino acids: CASTGQSSYEQYF.

The rearrangement joins TRBV19 to TRBJ2-5; TRBD2 aligns across 8 bases. Germline V gives CDR1 LNHDA, CDR2 SQIVND (reference sequence). This CDR3 comprises 16 residues. Trimming cost V 5 bases and J 6 bases; bases outside gene matches: 14. The CDR3 DNA reads TGTGCCAGTAGTCCTGCGGGAGGCTACTCGGTAAAGACCCAGTACTTC. Translated: CASSPAGGYSVKTQYF.

This clone was observed a few times. This chain joins TRBV29-1 and TRBJ2-1; TRBD2 might be the D (5 bases). This CDR3 spans 14 amino acids. The V and J ends lost 3 bases and 7 bases respectively, with 16 bases between them. CDR1 and CDR2 (germline): SQVTM, ANQGSEA. As DNA, the CDR3 is TGCAGCGTTGATTCCCGGGGTTCGATGAATGAGCAGTTCTTC. Amino acids: CSVDSRGSMNEQFF.

This clone was detected only a few times. The rearrangement links TRBV5-4 to TRBJ2-6; 8 nucleotides match TRBD2. Germline V CDR1 and CDR2: SGHNT, YYREEE (reference sequence). The CDR3 is 18 residues long. The J segment lost 0 bases and the V segment lost 4 bases, leaving 9 bases of the junction unmatched. CDR3 in DNA: TGTGCCAGCAGCCTTGGCGGGGGGCCCCGCTCTGGGGCCAACGTCCTGACTTTC. As protein: CASSLGGGPRSGANVLTF.

The V gene is TRBV5-6, the J gene TRBJ1-2; D remains ambiguous. The germline gives CDR1 SGHDT, CDR2 YYEEEE. This CDR3 is 15 amino acids long. V lost 5 bases and J lost 0, with 14 bases in between. CDR3 sequence (DNA): TGTGCCAGCAGACGACGGGGATTGCCTAACTATGGCTACACCTTC. It yields the protein CASRRRGLPNYGYTF.

V is TRBV6-1 and J is TRBJ1-1; D might be TRBD1 (6 bases). Germline CDR1 reads MNHNS; CDR2 reads SASEGT. V was cut by 6 bases and J by 3 bases, with 11 bases left in between. This CDR3 contains 13 residues. The CDR3 is CASRVNRDTEAFF. The DNA of the CDR3 is TGTGCCAGCAGGGTCAACAGGGACACTGAAGCTTTCTTT.

This clone has more than one count but fewer than ten. J is TRBJ2-1 and V is TRBV2; D unresolved. The ends were cut back, 2 bases at V and 3 bases at J, with 8 bases in the middle. From germline, CDR1 is SNHLY and CDR2 FYNNEI. The CDR3 sequence is 14 residues long. CDR3 protein: CASSERQYYNEQFF. The CDR3 DNA sequence: TGTGCCAGCAGTGAACGGCAGTACTACAATGAGCAGTTCTTC.

The chain carries TRBV9 and TRBJ1-1; the match to TRBD1 covers 8 bases. The V and J ends lost 2 bases and 3 bases, in that order; junction bases with no gene match: 3. This CDR3 comprises 14 residues. The germline gives CDR1 SGDLS, CDR2 YYNGEE. The CDR3 loop reads CASSVDRGDTEAFF. The CDR3 region has the DNA TGTGCCAGCAGCGTCGACAGGGGAGACACTGAAGCTTTCTTT.

This clone was counted many times. The chain employs TRBV29-1 and TRBJ1-1; 8 nucleotides match TRBD1. This CDR3 is built from 14 residues. Losses at the gene ends were 7 bases for V and 1 base for J; bases not matched to a gene: 8. Per germline, CDR1 SQVTM and CDR2 ANQGSEA. The CDR3 sequence is CSAAGGSRNTEAFF. For the CDR3, the DNA is TGCAGCGCAGCAGGGGGCTCTAGGAACACTGAAGCTTTCTTT.

The chain's CDR3 is CASSPTGHSPLHF. The CDR3 DNA is TGTGCCAGCAGCCCGACAGGCCATTCACCCCTCCACTTT. The V and J genes are TRBV6-5 and TRBJ1-6; D perhaps matches TRBD1 (6 bases). The CDR3 extends over 13 amino acids. V was trimmed by 6 bases and J by 8 bases, leaving 11 bases between them. Germline lookup yields CDR1 MNHEY and CDR2 SVGAGI.

The rearrangement uses TRBV7-9 and TRBJ1-1; D not resolved. Trimming shortened V by 4 bases and J by 1 base, and 10 bases separated the two germline ends. In germline, CDR1 is SEHNR, CDR2 FQNEAQ (reference sequence). The CDR3 contains 14 residues. CDR3: CASSSLTRNTEAFF. CDR3 DNA: TGTGCCAGCAGCTCCCTGACACGGAACACTGAAGCTTTCTTT.

This clone was seen only a few times. The chain is built from TRBV29-1 and TRBJ1-1; possibly TRBD1 for D (5 bases). The germline gives CDR1 SQVTM, CDR2 ANQGSEA. The CDR3 loop spans 14 amino acids. With 1 base removed from V and 4 bases from J, the gap between germline ends came to 13 bases. CDR3 residues: CSVEGALGVTEAFF. CDR3 DNA: TGCAGCGTTGAAGGAGCCTTAGGGGTCACTGAAGCTTTCTTT.

The chain carries TRBV6-5 and TRBJ2-7; either TRBD1 or TRBD2 may supply D (5 bases each). The CDR3 is made up of 14 amino acids. Germline-derived CDR1 and CDR2 are MNHEY and SVGAGI. V lost 10 bases and J 0 bases, leaving 16 bases between the germline ends. This CDR3 reads CATKGRFSSYEQYF. In nucleotides, the CDR3 is TGTGCCACCAAGGGACGTTTCAGCTCCTACGAGCAGTACTTC.

The chain carries TRBV30 and TRBJ2-1; D not certain. The CDR3 length is 11 residues. Germline CDR1 and CDR2: GTSNPN and SVGIG (reference sequence). Trimming cost V 0 bases and J 8 bases, with 5 bases left between them. The CDR3 DNA sequence: TGTGCCTGGAGTGTACAAGATGAGCAGTTCTTC. Translated, it gives CAWSVQDEQFF.

This clone came up a few times. The genes are TRBV29-1 and TRBJ2-7; D is perhaps TRBD2 (5 bases). Trimming removed 6 bases at V and 4 bases at J, with 10 bases between. The CDR3 length is 11 residues. The germline CDR1 and CDR2 sequences are SQVTM and ANQGSEA. CDR3 in amino acids: CSVRETYEQYF. In nucleotides, the CDR3 is TGCAGCGTCCGGGAAACGTACGAGCAGTACTTC.

The chain is built from TRBV6-6 and TRBJ2-7; 11 bases are shared with TRBD1. Germline CDR1 is MNHNY and CDR2 is SVGAGI (reference sequence). This CDR3 comprises 14 residues. J lost 2 bases, V lost 8 bases, and 5 bases had no gene match. The CDR3 bases are TGTGCCAGCGGGCGGGGACAGGGGGCCTACGAGCAGTACTTC. Translating it yields CASGRGQGAYEQYF.